These T cell receptor beta chains were read from a single sample in a study of CD8 T cells in ankylosing spondylitis. TCRdb itself ran the 5' RACE reads through MiXCR, one entry per CDR3 protein. The sample holds 100,000 to 150,000 distinct CDR3 sequences, around 9.3% seen once. The sequenced sample consisted of blood, either unsorted or a sorted T cell fraction (not recorded which). These receptors were taken from a male donor with ankylosing spondylitis or in good health (not recorded which). Each CDR3 is given with its conserved first and last residue. The order of the fields is J gene, V gene, D gene, clone size, CDR3 DNA, CDR3 protein. A D gene is named only where the DNA matches it firmly. Clone sizes are given selectively: once, few, many, or a class where the clone is expanded.

j_call: TRBJ2-2
v_call: TRBV2
d_call: -
clone_size: -
cdr3_nt: TGTGCCAGCACTTACAGGGTCGGGAACTGGAACACCGGGGAGCTGTTTTTT
cdr3_aa: CASTYRVGNWNTGELFF

j_call: TRBJ2-1
v_call: TRBV5-1
d_call: -
clone_size: many
cdr3_nt: TGCGCCAGCAGGGGGGCAAGCTCCTACAATGAGCAGTTCTTC
cdr3_aa: CASRGASSYNEQFF

j_call: TRBJ2-2
v_call: TRBV29-1
d_call: -
clone_size: many
cdr3_nt: TGCAGCGTTGATGGGGGGCGGAACACCGGGGAGCTGTTTTTT
cdr3_aa: CSVDGGRNTGELFF

j_call: TRBJ2-1
v_call: TRBV3-1
d_call: TRBD2
clone_size: -
cdr3_nt: TGTGCCAGCAGCCAAGATTTGGCGGGAGGAAATGAGCAGTTCTTC
cdr3_aa: CASSQDLAGGNEQFF

j_call: TRBJ2-5
v_call: TRBV10-3
d_call: -
clone_size: many
cdr3_nt: TGTGCCATCAGTGAGTCCTCAACCCTGGTGGAGACCCAGTACTTC
cdr3_aa: CAISESSTLVETQYF

j_call: TRBJ2-7
v_call: TRBV6-4
d_call: -
clone_size: many
cdr3_nt: TGTGCCAGCAGTGACGGGGTAGGGCTCCACGAGCAGTACTTC
cdr3_aa: CASSDGVGLHEQYF

j_call: TRBJ2-5
v_call: TRBV6-2/TRBV6-3
d_call: TRBD2
clone_size: many
cdr3_nt: TGTGCCAGCAGTTATCAACTCCGGGACTACGCTGCGTACCAAGAGACCCAGTACTTC
cdr3_aa: CASSYQLRDYAAYQETQYF

j_call: TRBJ1-1
v_call: TRBV29-1
d_call: TRBD1
clone_size: many
cdr3_nt: TGCAGCGTTGGAAGACAGGGCACTGAAGCTTTCTTT
cdr3_aa: CSVGRQGTEAFF

j_call: TRBJ1-3
v_call: TRBV5-1
d_call: -
clone_size: -
cdr3_nt: TGCGCCAGCAGCTTTTCTACACAGGGAGCTGGAAACACCATATATTTT
cdr3_aa: CASSFSTQGAGNTIYF

j_call: TRBJ2-1
v_call: TRBV7-8
d_call: TRBD1
clone_size: many
cdr3_nt: TGTGCCAGCAGAGCACGGACAGGGGACTCCTACAATGAGCAGTTCTTC
cdr3_aa: CASRARTGDSYNEQFF

j_call: TRBJ2-5
v_call: TRBV12-3/TRBV12-4
d_call: -
clone_size: few
cdr3_nt: TGTGCCAGCAGTCGAACAGGGAAAGAGACCCAGTACTTC
cdr3_aa: CASSRTGKETQYF

j_call: TRBJ2-7
v_call: TRBV20-1
d_call: TRBD1
clone_size: many
cdr3_nt: TGCAGTGCTAGCCGCCGGGACAGGGCACCCTACGAGCAGTACTTC
cdr3_aa: CSASRRDRAPYEQYF

j_call: TRBJ2-6
v_call: TRBV7-7
d_call: TRBD1
clone_size: many
cdr3_nt: TGTGCCAGCAGCTTAGGACAGGGGGCTGGGGCCAACGTCCTGACTTTC
cdr3_aa: CASSLGQGAGANVLTF

j_call: TRBJ1-1
v_call: TRBV5-5
d_call: -
clone_size: -
cdr3_nt: TGTGCCGGGCGCGTGTCCCCGGAGAACACTGAAGCTTTCTTT
cdr3_aa: CAGRVSPENTEAFF

j_call: TRBJ1-5
v_call: TRBV10-3
d_call: -
clone_size: many
cdr3_nt: TGTGCCATCAGTGAGTCGACAGAAGGGTGGAATCAGCCCCAGCATTTT
cdr3_aa: CAISESTEGWNQPQHF

j_call: TRBJ1-4
v_call: TRBV5-1
d_call: -
clone_size: many
cdr3_nt: TGCGCCAGCAGCCAGGGACAAGCTAATGAAAAACTGTTTTTT
cdr3_aa: CASSQGQANEKLFF

j_call: TRBJ2-7
v_call: TRBV4-3
d_call: -
clone_size: -
cdr3_nt: TGCGCCAGCAGCCAAGATCAGGGGAAGGGCAATTACGAGCAGTACTTC
cdr3_aa: CASSQDQGKGNYEQYF

j_call: TRBJ1-1
v_call: TRBV5-1
d_call: -
clone_size: many
cdr3_nt: TGCGCCAGCAGCTTGGGGGCACGGGTTGAAGCTTTCTTT
cdr3_aa: CASSLGARVEAFF

j_call: TRBJ2-2
v_call: TRBV29-1
d_call: -
clone_size: many
cdr3_nt: TGCAGCGTTGAAACTTTAGGGACGAACACCGGGGAGCTGTTTTTT
cdr3_aa: CSVETLGTNTGELFF

j_call: TRBJ2-7
v_call: TRBV7-2
d_call: -
clone_size: -
cdr3_nt: TGTGCCAGCAGTTTTGGAGGAGGGAGTGGCGAGCAGTACTTC
cdr3_aa: CASSFGGGSGEQYF

j_call: TRBJ2-7
v_call: TRBV6-6
d_call: -
clone_size: many
cdr3_nt: TGTGCCAGCGCTGGCTCCTACGAGCAGTACTTC
cdr3_aa: CASAGSYEQYF

j_call: TRBJ2-7
v_call: TRBV28
d_call: TRBD2
clone_size: few
cdr3_nt: TGTGCCATCAGGGCGGCGGGAGCCTACGAGCAGTACTTC
cdr3_aa: CAIRAAGAYEQYF

j_call: TRBJ2-7
v_call: TRBV29-1
d_call: -
clone_size: few
cdr3_nt: TGCAGCGTTGAAGAGGAAGGGTACGAGCAGTACTTC
cdr3_aa: CSVEEEGYEQYF

j_call: TRBJ2-5
v_call: TRBV6-2/TRBV6-3
d_call: -
clone_size: -
cdr3_nt: TGTGCCAGCAGTTACACCGGACTGGGACAAGAGACCCAGTACTTC
cdr3_aa: CASSYTGLGQETQYF

j_call: TRBJ2-1
v_call: TRBV7-3
d_call: -
clone_size: -
cdr3_nt: TGTGCCAGCAGCTTAAGGACGGTTTCCTACAATGAGCAGTTCTTC
cdr3_aa: CASSLRTVSYNEQFF

j_call: TRBJ1-1
v_call: TRBV29-1
d_call: -
clone_size: many
cdr3_nt: TGCAGCGTTGTTAGGCCTATGAACACTGAAGCTTTCTTT
cdr3_aa: CSVVRPMNTEAFF

j_call: TRBJ2-7
v_call: TRBV5-6
d_call: -
clone_size: many
cdr3_nt: TGTGCCAGCAGCAAGGACAGATACGAGCAGTACTTC
cdr3_aa: CASSKDRYEQYF

j_call: TRBJ2-1
v_call: TRBV20-1
d_call: -
clone_size: many
cdr3_nt: TGCAGTGCTAGAGATTCAAAACGGAACTCCTACAATGAGCAGTTCTTC
cdr3_aa: CSARDSKRNSYNEQFF

j_call: TRBJ2-5
v_call: TRBV20-1
d_call: -
clone_size: few
cdr3_nt: TGCAGTGCTAGGCGCAGGGTTCAAGAGACCCAGTACTTC
cdr3_aa: CSARRRVQETQYF

j_call: TRBJ2-7
v_call: TRBV14
d_call: TRBD1
clone_size: few
cdr3_nt: TGTGCCAGCAGCCAACAGGACAGGGCCCACGAGCAGTACTTC
cdr3_aa: CASSQQDRAHEQYF

j_call: TRBJ1-6
v_call: TRBV7-9
d_call: -
clone_size: few
cdr3_nt: TGTGCCAGCAGCCCCGGGGGGGGCCCACCCCTCCACTTT
cdr3_aa: CASSPGGGPPLHF

j_call: TRBJ2-5
v_call: TRBV6-1
d_call: -
clone_size: many
cdr3_nt: TGTGCCAGCAGTAGGAGTAGCCCAGAGACCCAGTACTTC
cdr3_aa: CASSRSSPETQYF